This T cell receptor (beta chain) was retrieved from a study of OX40 agonist ivuxolimab in advanced cancers. Produced via immunoSEQ multiplex PCR; TCRdb's table is partial and in-frame only. The sample contains about 53,000 clones, approximately 79% of which appear only once. Sequencing was performed on CD4+ or CD8+ T cells sorted from blood, taken in a trial of the OX40 agonist ivuxolimab. This TCR was sampled from an adult with an advanced solid tumor such as melanoma, head and neck, liver or kidney cancer.

CDR3 region: CASTHRGLGSGANVLTF. CDR3 bases: TGTGCCAGCACCCACAGGGGGCTGGGCTCTGGGGCCAACGTCCTGACTTTC. This chain connects TRBV5-6 to TRBJ2-6; 9 bases match TRBD1. Germline V gives CDR1 SGHDT, CDR2 YYEEEE. Trimming took 6 bases from V and 0 from J; bases not matched to a gene: 7. This CDR3 is built from 17 residues. The whole variable domain, remainder taken from reference TRBV5-6 and TRBJ2-6, is DAGVTQSPTHLIKTRGQQVTLRCSPKSGHDTVSWYQQALGQGPQFIFQYYEEEERQRGNFPDRFSGHQFPNYSSELNVNALLLGDSALYLCASTHRGLGSGANVLTFGAGSRLTVL.